The 7 T cell receptor beta chains below were found in one sample sequenced in a study of cytomegalovirus exposure and HLA in healthy donors (dated by TCRdb to 2016 to 2017). Library method: the immunoSEQ multiplex PCR assay. For the multiplex PCR, a mixture combining 60 forward primers for TCR Vbeta segments and 13 reverse primers for TCR Jbeta segments was used. Held by TCRdb, this immuneACCESS table contains in-frame sequences only and omits some clones. Under half of the omission traces to an unresolved V gene where checked; the cause of the rest is unknown. A total of around 200,000 clones appear in this sample, 70% to 80% of them only once. The ten largest account for about 4% of the sample. Specimen: PBMCs. All receptors derive from a woman aged 55-69 years in good health and CMV-seropositive.

The rearrangement joins TRBV6-6 to TRBJ1-3; D unclear. The CDR3 is 15 amino acids. The V end lost 3 bases, the J end lost 0 bases, and 9 bases lay between the germline ends. CDR1 is MNHNY and CDR2 is SVGAGI in the germline V gene (reference sequence). CDR3 loop: CASSYSPSSGNTIYF. The CDR3 nucleotides are TGTGCCAGCAGTTATTCCCCTAGCTCTGGAAACACCATATATTTT.

This chain uses TRBV27 with TRBJ1-2, with TRBD1 identical over 7 bases. The germline V gene has CDR1 MNHEY and CDR2 SMNVEV (reference sequence). The CDR3 consists of 16 residues. Losses at the gene ends were 0 bases for V and 4 bases for J; bases not matched to a gene: 8. The CDR3 sequence: CASSLSLTGAGYGYTF. CDR3 sequence (DNA): TGTGCCAGCAGTTTATCGCTAACAGGGGCGGGCTATGGCTACACCTTC.

The CDR3 nucleotides are TGTGCCAGCTCAGCGGGGGACAGCTCCTACAATGAGCAGTTCTTC. Its translation is CASSAGDSSYNEQFF. This chain joins TRBV9 and TRBJ2-1; possible D gene TRBD2, 8 bases. The CDR3 runs to 15 residues. Trimming cost V 7 bases and J 0 bases, with 14 bases left between them. Per germline, CDR1 SGDLS and CDR2 YYNGEE.

This chain links TRBV2 with TRBJ2-2; possibly TRBD1 for D (6 bases). CDR1 SNHLY and CDR2 FYNNEI come from the germline V gene. The CDR3 runs 14 residues. The V and J ends lost 7 bases and 9 bases respectively, with 18 bases between them. The CDR3 DNA is TGTGCCAGCAATCGTCAGGGGCGAATTAGGGAGCTGTTTTTT. Its protein is CASNRQGRIRELFF.

The rearrangement links TRBV28 to TRBJ2-1, with a tentative D call TRBD2 (5 bases). This CDR3 contains 14 residues. CDR1 is MDHEN, CDR2 SYDVKM, per germline. Trimming shortened V by 6 bases and J by 3 bases, and 12 bases separated the two germline ends. CDR3 residues: CASSSLGSYNEQFF. As DNA, the CDR3 is TGTGCCAGCAGCTCCCTGGGGAGCTACAATGAGCAGTTCTTC.

The chain has TRBV13 and TRBJ2-2, with D perhaps matching TRBD2 (6 bases). V lost 5 bases and J 4 bases, leaving 17 bases between the germline ends. The CDR3 covers 16 residues. CDR1 and CDR2 (germline): PRHDT, FYEKMQ (reference sequence). The CDR3 here is CASSPQRGLTTGELFF. CDR3 sequence (DNA): TGTGCCAGCAGCCCTCAACGGGGACTTACCACCGGGGAGCTGTTTTTT.

The J gene is TRBJ1-4, the V gene TRBV14; D is undetermined. The CDR3 spans 15 residues. V was pared by 0 bases and J by 8 bases, with 13 bases between. The germline gives CDR1 SGHDN, CDR2 FVKESK. CDR3 protein: CASSQDGVRREKLFF. CDR3 nucleotides: TGTGCCAGCAGCCAAGATGGAGTCAGGAGGGAAAAACTGTTTTTT.